The 14 T cell receptor beta chains reported below all come from one sample, sequenced in a study of T cells in Graves' hyperthyroidism and ophthalmopathy (dated by TCRdb to between 2018 and 2021). Library generation was performed with multiplex PCR. The run used an Illumina HiSeq 2000. The TCR beta CDR3 regions were amplified from RNA transcripts. The first round of RT-PCR for the TCR CDR3 was performed with the HTBI primer set and the Qiagen OneStep RT-PCR kit. In TCRdb, the public reads were trimmed at Q25 with fastp and aligned with MiXCR, with productive beta chains retained. CDR3 protein duplicates are merged, each entry listing the most common genes and DNA. The sample includes a few hundred thousand distinct CDR3 sequences, with 46% observed a single time. Jointly, the top ten make up around 44% of the sample. Sequencing was done on a sample of peripheral blood or thyroid tissue (not recorded which). The receptor source for this set is an adult woman with Graves' disease, either hyperthyroidism or ophthalmopathy (not recorded which).

This clonotype was seen more than once but under ten times. The chain uses TRBV3-1 and TRBJ1-1, with no clear D. Germline CDR1 reads LGHDT; CDR2 reads YNNKEL (reference sequence). Trimming removed 6 bases from V and 4 bases from J, with 15 bases in between. The CDR3 has 14 amino acids. CDR3 sequence (DNA): TGTGCCAGCAGAGGAGGTGGTAGTGGCACTGAAGCTTTCTTT. Its protein is CASRGGGSGTEAFF.

On this clonotype itself: Its ends do not fully match the called genes, so a read error is possible. The chain has TRBV12-3 or TRBV12-4 and TRBJ1-2, with 7 nucleotides matching TRBD1. This CDR3 region has 17 residues. CDR3 bases: TGTGCCAGCAGTCCTTTAACTACAGGGGAGACCAACTATGACTACACCTTC. Translation: CASSPLTTGETNYDYTF.

The V call is TRBV6-5, the J call TRBJ1-2; no reliable D call. CDR3 length: 13 amino acids. Germline V lookup: CDR1 MNHEY, CDR2 SVGAGI. Trimming took 3 bases from V and 8 from J, leaving 13 bases between them. The CDR3 DNA follows: TGTGCCAGCAGTTATCTCCAGATGGGGGGCTACACCTTC. Translation gives CASSYLQMGGYTF.

This clonotype has only a few counts. CDR3 sequence: CASSLDSTSSSYEQYF. The CDR3 DNA is TGTGCCAGCAGCCTGGACAGCACCTCAAGCTCCTACGAGCAGTACTTC. The chain combines TRBV5-4 with TRBJ2-7; a weak D match, TRBD1 (6 bases). In germline, CDR1 is SGHNT, CDR2 YYREEE (reference sequence). With 4 bases removed from V and 0 bases from J, the gap between germline ends came to 17 bases. The CDR3 is made up of 16 amino acids.

This clonotype was observed a handful of times. This chain links TRBV29-1 with TRBJ1-1, with TRBD1 matching 7 bases. This CDR3 region has 14 residues. Per germline, CDR1 SQVTM and CDR2 ANQGSEA. Unmatched junction bases numbered 7, after V lost 1 base and J lost 5 bases. The CDR3 DNA reads TGCAGCGTTGAAGTTGCGACAGGGAGGACTGAAGCTTTCTTT. Its protein product is CSVEVATGRTEAFF.

The CDR3, as DNA: TGTGCCAGCAGCTCTCAGACAGGGGTGGAGACCCAGTACTTC. It is translated as CASSSQTGVETQYF. The chain links TRBV5-5 to TRBJ2-5, with 8 bases lining up with TRBD1. The CDR3 runs 14 residues. Germline trimming cut 3 bases from V and 5 bases from J; bases unmatched to any gene: 6. Germline-derived CDR1 and CDR2 are SGHKS and YYEKEE (reference sequence).

The genes are TRBV5-1 and TRBJ2-6, with TRBD1 as a possible D gene (5 bases). Germline assignment: CDR1 SGHRS and CDR2 YFSETQ. The CDR3 consists of 19 residues. The V gene lost 0 bases and the J gene lost 0 bases, with 16 bases spanning the gap. As DNA, the CDR3 is TGCGCCAGCAGCTTGGAACAGGCCGGGCTCGCCTCTGGGGCCAACGTCCTGACTTTC. Translated, it gives CASSLEQAGLASGANVLTF. The whole variable domain, remainder taken from reference TRBV5-1 and TRBJ2-6, is KAGVTQTPRYLIKTRGQQVTLSCSPISGHRSVSWYQQTPGQGLQFLFEYFSETQRNKGNFPGRFSGRQFSNSRSEMNVSTLELGDSALYLCASSLEQAGLASGANVLTFGAGSRLTVL.

The chain has TRBV20-1 and TRBJ1-6; 8 bases line up with TRBD1. V shed 6 bases and J 8 bases; nucleotides not matched to a gene: 6. CDR1 and CDR2 from the germline V gene are DFQATT and SNEGSKA (reference sequence). The CDR3 consists of 13 residues. CDR3 bases: TGCAGTGCCCTGGACAGGGTCGATTCACCCCTCCACTTT. Translation: CSALDRVDSPLHF.

The chain links TRBV20-1 to TRBJ2-1, with D possibly called TRBD1 or TRBD2 (7 bases each). Between the trimmed V and J ends, which lost 3 bases and 9 bases, there was a span of 18 bases. This CDR3 region has 14 residues. Germline V CDR1 and CDR2: DFQATT, SNEGSKA (reference sequence). The CDR3: CSARAAQGGGEQFF. The CDR3 nucleotides are TGCAGTGCTAGGGCCGCGCAGGGGGGGGGTGAGCAGTTCTTC.

Concerning this clonotype: The junction departs from the called germline gene at one end, perhaps through a read error. This chain joins TRBV19 and TRBJ2-2; TRBD2 matches 10 bases. The CDR3 totals 17 residues. The germline CDR1 and CDR2 sequences are LNHDA and SQIVND (reference sequence). DNA of the CDR3: TGTGCCAGTAGTCGTCCAGCGGGAGGGCAGTACACCGGGGAGCTGTCTTGG. Protein: CASSRPAGGQYTGELSW.

The chain carries TRBV7-9 and TRBJ1-2, with TRBD1 matching 7 bases. V was pared by 5 bases and J by 3 bases, with 6 bases of the junction left unmatched. The CDR3 totals 14 residues. Germline V gene sequence: CDR1 SEHNR, CDR2 FQNEAQ (reference sequence). CDR3 amino acids: CASSTRQGDYGYTF. The DNA for the CDR3 is TGTGCCAGCAGCACCCGACAGGGTGACTATGGCTACACCTTC.

This clonotype was seen repeatedly, ten times or more. The chain has TRBV20-1 and TRBJ1-5; TRBD1 is a possible D gene (5 bases). Germline CDR1 reads DFQATT; CDR2 reads SNEGSKA (reference sequence). The CDR3 loop spans 19 amino acids. The V gene lost 0 bases and the J gene lost 0 bases, with 21 bases spanning the gap. This chain's CDR3 is CSARDPGQGLRGSNQPQHF. For the CDR3, the DNA is TGCAGTGCTAGAGATCCTGGACAAGGTCTGCGGGGTAGCAATCAGCCCCAGCATTTT.

This clonotype appeared many times. The V call is TRBV5-5, the J call TRBJ1-5; 9 positions match TRBD1. The CDR3 length is 15 residues. The V segment lost 3 bases and the J segment 4 bases; nucleotides outside the gene matches: 5. CDR1 is SGHKS, CDR2 YYEKEE, per germline (reference sequence). This CDR3 reads CASSSGQGLNQPQHF. The CDR3 region has the DNA TGTGCCAGCAGCTCGGGACAGGGTTTAAATCAGCCCCAGCATTTT.

The chain's CDR3 is CASSPSGGGSQPQHF. CDR3 sequence (DNA): TGTGCCAGCAGCCCCTCCGGGGGGGGCAGTCAGCCCCAGCATTTT. The chain links TRBV9 to TRBJ1-5; D may be TRBD1 (6 bases). Germline CDR1 SGDLS, CDR2 YYNGEE. The V gene lost 4 bases and the J gene lost 6 bases, with 17 bases spanning the gap. This CDR3 spans 15 amino acids.